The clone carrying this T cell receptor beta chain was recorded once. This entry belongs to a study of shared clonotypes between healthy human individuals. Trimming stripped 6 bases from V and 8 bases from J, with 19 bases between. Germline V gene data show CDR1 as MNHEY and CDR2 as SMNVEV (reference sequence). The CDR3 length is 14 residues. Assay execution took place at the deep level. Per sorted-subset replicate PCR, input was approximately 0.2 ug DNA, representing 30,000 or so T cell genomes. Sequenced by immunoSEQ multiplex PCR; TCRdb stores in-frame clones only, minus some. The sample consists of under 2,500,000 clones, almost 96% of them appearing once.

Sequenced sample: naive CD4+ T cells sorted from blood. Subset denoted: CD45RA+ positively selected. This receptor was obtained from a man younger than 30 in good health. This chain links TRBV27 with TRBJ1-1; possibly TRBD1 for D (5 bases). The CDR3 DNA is TGTGCCAGCAGGCTCGGGACCTCGGGTTTGGAAGCTTTCTTT. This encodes CASRLGTSGLEAFF.